This T cell receptor beta chain was sequenced for a study of human T cells and chemical hapten exposure. J gave up 11 bases and V 1 base, and 11 bases lay outside the gene matches. The germline CDR1 and CDR2 sequences are SGHVS and FNYEAQ. The CDR3 runs 17 residues. This clonotype was seen at least ten times. Original handling: Sampled TCR counts reached a median of around 89,000 per sample, with values ranging from roughly 20,000 to 750,000. One entry per CDR3 protein, called by TCRdb with MiXCR from the RACE reads. What appears here as the V and J calls and clone size reflects TCRdb's work, not the paper's. The sample has fewer than 90,000 distinct CDR3 sequences; about 6.3% are singletons. Sample time point: patch test 2, 6 weeks after DPC sensitization. As to treatment: therapeutic diphenylcyclopropenone sensitization with weekly scalp DPC.

This rearrangement joins TRBV7-6 to TRBJ1-6, with 10 nucleotides matching TRBD1. This TCR derives from a woman between 25 and 40 years old with alopecia areata. Some clones in this sample may be carry-over from other donors' samples. This specimen consisted of whole blood, obtained in connection with sensitization to the hapten diphenylcyclopropenone (DPC). This CDR3 reads CASSLVSPGTGATPLHF. In DNA form, the CDR3 reads TGTGCCAGCAGCTTAGTGAGCCCCGGGACAGGGGCAACACCCCTCCACTTT.